Listed below are T cell receptor beta chains from one sample, sequenced in a study of shared clonotypes between healthy human individuals. Clones were sequenced by immunoSEQ multiplex PCR, and TCRdb holds only the in-frame ones, with some missing. The table lists roughly 1 million clones, roughly 75% of them singletons. The sequenced sample consisted of memory CD4+ T cells sorted from blood. Receptors were obtained from a young man in good health. The CDR3 runs from the conserved cysteine through the conserved F or W. Each record gives: clone size, V gene, D gene, J gene, CDR3 DNA, CDR3 protein. D genes are given only for firm matches. Some rows have no size entry. The others give once, few or many, or a class for an expanded clone.

>-|TRBV28|-|TRBJ1-2
TGTGCCAGCAGCCCCGCAAGCTATGGCTACACCTTC
CASSPASYGYTF
>-|TRBV9|-|TRBJ2-2
TGTGCCAGCAGCGTAGCAGGGACGGGAGCCGGGGAGCTGTTTTTT
CASSVAGTGAGELFF
>-|TRBV11-1|TRBD1|TRBJ2-3
TGTGCCAGCAGCTACTCGGACAGGAAGGTGCAGTATTTT
CASSYSDRKVQYF
>-|TRBV5-1|-|TRBJ2-3
TGCGCCAGCCGAGTTTCCGGGGGCTCAGATACGCAGTATTTT
CASRVSGGSDTQYF
>-|TRBV2|-|TRBJ2-7
TGTGCCAGCAGGGTTATGGGTGGGGACGAGCAGTACTTC
CASRVMGGDEQYF
>few|TRBV30|TRBD1|TRBJ1-1
TGTGCCTGGAGTCCAAGGGACAGGAACACTGAAGCTTTCTTT
CAWSPRDRNTEAFF
>-|TRBV10-3|-|TRBJ1-6
TGTGCCATCAGCTCCGACAACTCCTATAATTCACCCCTCCACTTT
CAISSDNSYNSPLHF
>-|TRBV18|-|TRBJ2-7
TGTGCCAGCTCACCACCCCGGGGATCCTACGAGCAGTACTTC
CASSPPRGSYEQYF
>-|TRBV11-2|-|TRBJ1-2
TGTGCCAGCTCTCCACTTCTAGCGAGAAATGGCTACACCTTC
CASSPLLARNGYTF
>-|TRBV20-1|-|TRBJ1-2
TGCAGTGCTAGGATTAACTATGGCTACACCTTC
CSARINYGYTF
>-|TRBV4-3|TRBD1|TRBJ1-2
TGCGCCAGCAGCCCCCGGGGAGGGGGCTACTATGGCTACACCTTC
CASSPRGGGYYGYTF
>few|TRBV7-9|-|TRBJ1-5
TGTGCCAGCAGCCTCGGTTGGAGCTCCCTTAGCAATCAGCCCCAGCATTTT
CASSLGWSSLSNQPQHF
>once|TRBV5-1|-|TRBJ2-1
TGCGCCAGCAGCTTCTTAGCGACTTACAATGAGCAGTTCTTC
CASSFLATYNEQFF
>-|TRBV19|TRBD1|TRBJ1-1
TGTGCCAGTAGTAGTCGACAGGGACCTCCTTTCTTT
CASSSRQGPPFF
>once|TRBV9|-|TRBJ1-2
TGTGCCAGCAGCTCAGCTAGGGAATTATACTCTGGCTACACCTTC
CASSSARELYSGYTF
>-|TRBV25-1|-|TRBJ1-1
TGTGCCAGCAGTGAATCAACAATACAGCTACAAGCTTTCTTT
CASSESTIQLQAFF
>-|TRBV7-8|-|TRBJ1-2
TGTGCCAGCAGCTTAGTTGGGGCTAACTATGGCTACACCTTC
CASSLVGANYGYTF
>-|TRBV25-1|-|TRBJ1-4
TGTGCCAGCAGTAAGTGGGGGCAGAAAAATGAAAAACTGTTTTTT
CASSKWGQKNEKLFF
>-|TRBV28|TRBD1|TRBJ2-2
TGTGCCATCCAGAACAGGGGGCGAGCCGGGGAGCTGTTTTTT
CAIQNRGRAGELFF
>-|TRBV9|TRBD2|TRBJ2-2
TGTGCCAGCAGCGCTGCCAGGAGCGGGAGCAGGGTCACCGGGGAGCTGTTTTTT
CASSAARSGSRVTGELFF
>once|TRBV19|TRBD2|TRBJ2-2
TGTGCCAGTAGCGCAACTAGCGGGGGGGTTCTGGCCGGGGAGCTGTTTTTT
CASSATSGGVLAGELFF
>once|TRBV5-4|-|TRBJ2-3
TGTGCCAGCACCACAGAGTTCGGGGGTACGCAGTATTTT
CASTTEFGGTQYF
>-|TRBV14|-|TRBJ2-7
TGTGCCAGCAGCCCGACCGGCGGGGCCACTAGGGTCTACGAGCAGTACTTC
CASSPTGGATRVYEQYF
>-|TRBV7-2|-|TRBJ2-2
TGTGCCAGCAGCCCTCGAGGGGGATTCACCGGGGAGCTGTTTTTT
CASSPRGGFTGELFF
>-|TRBV5-4|-|TRBJ1-1
TGTGCCAGCAGCCCGTCCCTCAACCTTAAATCGAGTGCTGAAGCTTTCTTT
CASSPSLNLKSSAEAFF
>-|TRBV6-5|-|TRBJ1-6
TGTGCCAGCAGTTACTCTTTTTCACCCCTCCACTTT
CASSYSFSPLHF
>once|TRBV28|-|TRBJ1-2
TGTGCCAGCAGTTTGTACACCCGGGGGGAAAATGGCTACACCTTC
CASSLYTRGENGYTF
>-|TRBV7-9|TRBD1|TRBJ2-5
TGTGCCAGCAGCTTAGGGTGGGGACAGGGGGCCGATGAGACCCAGTACTTC
CASSLGWGQGADETQYF
>-|TRBV9|TRBD1|TRBJ1-5
TGTGCCAGCAGCCCGACGGGGGACAGGAATCAGCCCCAGCATTTT
CASSPTGDRNQPQHF
>-|TRBV18|-|TRBJ2-5
TGTGCCAGCTCACCAATTTCCAGGGAAGAGACCCAGTACTTC
CASSPISREETQYF
>-|TRBV18|-|TRBJ1-2
TGTGCCAGCTCACCAGCAGGGCCTAATGGCTACACCTTC
CASSPAGPNGYTF
>-|TRBV5-1|TRBD2|TRBJ2-7
TGCGCCAGCAGCTACGGGACTAGCGGGAACGAGCAGTACTTC
CASSYGTSGNEQYF
>once|TRBV6-5|-|TRBJ1-1
TGTGCCAGCAGTACCGACGGTGCGAACACTGAAGCTTTCTTT
CASSTDGANTEAFF
>few|TRBV18|TRBD1|TRBJ1-1
TGTGCCAGCTCACTACGACAGGGTCAGAACACTGAAGCTTTCTTT
CASSLRQGQNTEAFF
>-|TRBV9|TRBD2|TRBJ2-7
TGTGCCAGCAGCGAGGGAGCGACTAGCGTGACCTACGAGCAGTACTTC
CASSEGATSVTYEQYF
>-|TRBV7-9|TRBD2|TRBJ2-7
TGTGCCAGCGGGGGAGCGGGGAGGTTTGTGTACTTC
CASGGAGRFVYF
>-|TRBV2|TRBD1|TRBJ1-4
TGTGCCAGCAGTGTCCGACAGGGAACTAATGAAAAACTGTTTTTT
CASSVRQGTNEKLFF
>few|TRBV7-9|-|TRBJ2-7
TGTGCCAGCAGCTCCCGACAGGGAGGTGAGCAGTACTTC
CASSSRQGGEQYF
>-|TRBV6-4|-|TRBJ2-3
TGTGCCAGCAGCCGGGACCTCACAGATACGCAGTATTTT
CASSRDLTDTQYF
>-|TRBV28|-|TRBJ2-5
TGTGCCAGCAGTCCGGGTTTCCGTTACCAAGAGACCCAGTACTTC
CASSPGFRYQETQYF
>-|TRBV30|TRBD2|TRBJ2-5
TGTGCCTGGAGTGTTGGGCTACTAGCGGGGGATCAAGAGACCCAGTACTTC
CAWSVGLLAGDQETQYF
>-|TRBV6-5|-|TRBJ1-5
TGTGCCAGCAGGGGGGGTGGTAATCAGCCCCAGCATTTT
CASRGGGNQPQHF